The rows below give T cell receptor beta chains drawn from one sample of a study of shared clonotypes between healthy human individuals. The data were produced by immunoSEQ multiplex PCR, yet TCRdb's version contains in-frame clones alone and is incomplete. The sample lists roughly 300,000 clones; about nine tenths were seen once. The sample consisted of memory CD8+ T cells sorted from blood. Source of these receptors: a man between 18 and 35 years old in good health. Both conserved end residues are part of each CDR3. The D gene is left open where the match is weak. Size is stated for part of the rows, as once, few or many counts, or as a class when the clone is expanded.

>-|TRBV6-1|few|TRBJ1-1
CASSEYLGQSEAFF
TGTGCCAGCAGTGAGTACCTCGGACAGTCTGAAGCTTTCTTT
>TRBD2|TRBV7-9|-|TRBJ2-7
CASSLATTGTGLAYEQYF
TGTGCCAGCAGCTTAGCAACAACCGGGACGGGACTAGCCTACGAGCAGTACTTC
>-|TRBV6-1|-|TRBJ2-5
CASRRQWGYQETQYF
TGTGCCAGCAGGCGGCAGTGGGGGTACCAAGAGACCCAGTACTTC
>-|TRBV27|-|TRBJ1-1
CASSLYPSNTEAFF
TGTGCCAGCAGTTTATACCCTTCGAACACTGAAGCTTTCTTT
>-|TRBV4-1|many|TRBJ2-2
CASRQARHPTGELFF
TGCGCCAGCAGACAAGCTCGGCACCCCACCGGGGAGCTGTTTTTT
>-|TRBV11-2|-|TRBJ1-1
CASSSGKNTEAFF
TGTGCCAGCAGCTCAGGGAAGAACACTGAAGCTTTCTTT
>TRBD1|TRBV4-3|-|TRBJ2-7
CASSLDRVNEQYF
TGCGCCAGCAGCCTAGACAGGGTAAACGAGCAGTACTTC
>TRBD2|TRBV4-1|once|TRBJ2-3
CASSFPPIAGITDTQYF
TGCGCCAGCAGCTTCCCACCTATAGCGGGGATTACGGATACGCAGTATTTT
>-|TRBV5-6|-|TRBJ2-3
CASSSRGFSTDTQYF
TGTGCCAGCAGCTCAAGAGGTTTTAGCACAGATACGCAGTATTTT
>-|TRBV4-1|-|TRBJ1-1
CASSQAGLTEAFF
TGCGCCAGCAGCCAAGCAGGGCTGACTGAAGCTTTCTTT
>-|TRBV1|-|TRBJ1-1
CTSSQGGQGEAFF
TGCACCAGCAGCCAAGGGGGACAGGGTGAAGCTTTCTTT
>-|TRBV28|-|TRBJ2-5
CASSFWGLQETQYF
TGTGCCAGCAGTTTTTGGGGGCTTCAAGAGACCCAGTACTTC
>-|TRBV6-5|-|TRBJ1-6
CASSYLGGPNSPLHF
TGTGCCAGCAGTTACTTGGGCGGTCCCAATTCACCCCTCCACTTT
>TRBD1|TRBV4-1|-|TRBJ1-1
CASSEGGAITEAFF
TGCGCCAGCAGCGAAGGGGGCGCGATCACTGAAGCTTTCTTT
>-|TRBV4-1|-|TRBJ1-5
CASSQEWATGEPQHF
TGCGCCAGCAGCCAAGAATGGGCCACAGGTGAGCCCCAGCATTTT
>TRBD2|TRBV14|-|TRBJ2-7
CASSQALAGVSYEQYF
TGTGCCAGCAGCCAAGCTCTGGCGGGGGTTTCCTACGAGCAGTACTTC
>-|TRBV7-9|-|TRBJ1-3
CASSLLLRPSGNTIYF
TGTGCCAGCAGCTTATTACTCCGGCCTTCTGGAAACACCATATATTTT
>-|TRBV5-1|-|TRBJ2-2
CASSLQTPNTGELFF
TGCGCCAGCAGCTTGCAGACCCCGAACACCGGGGAGCTGTTTTTT
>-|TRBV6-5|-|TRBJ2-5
CASSYMLGSGETQYF
TGTGCCAGCAGTTACATGTTGGGTAGCGGAGAGACCCAGTACTTC
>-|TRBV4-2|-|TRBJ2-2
CAALQSYTGELFF
TGTGCCGCCCTACAGAGTTACACCGGGGAGCTGTTTTTT
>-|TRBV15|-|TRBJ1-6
CATSRTAPGVNSPLHF
TGTGCCACCAGCAGGACTGCCCCCGGGGTTAATTCACCCCTCCACTTT
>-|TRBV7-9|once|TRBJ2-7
CASSLGGKRNEQYF
TGTGCCAGCAGCTTAGGAGGGAAAAGGAACGAGCAGTACTTC
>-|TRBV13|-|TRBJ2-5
CASSLVGSGDQETQYF
TGTGCCAGCAGCTTAGTGGGTAGCGGAGACCAAGAGACCCAGTACTTC
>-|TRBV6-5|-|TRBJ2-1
CATRGGDPQQFF
TGTGCCACCCGTGGAGGGGATCCTCAGCAGTTCTTC
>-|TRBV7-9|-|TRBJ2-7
CASSSDYYEQYF
TGTGCCAGCAGCTCCGACTATTACGAGCAGTACTTC
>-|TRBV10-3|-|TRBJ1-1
CAISEGGDWTEAFF
TGTGCCATCAGTGAGGGGGGTGATTGGACTGAAGCTTTCTTT
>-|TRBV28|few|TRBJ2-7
CATTPQRAYEQYF
TGTGCCACTACCCCCCAGCGGGCCTACGAGCAGTACTTC
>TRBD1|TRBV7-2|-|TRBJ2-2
CASSSLRTGRTGELFF
TGTGCCAGCAGCTCCTTGCGGACAGGGAGGACCGGGGAGCTGTTTTTT
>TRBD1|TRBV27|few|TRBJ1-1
CASSTQGAVNTEAFF
TGTGCCAGCAGTACCCAGGGGGCTGTCAACACTGAAGCTTTCTTT
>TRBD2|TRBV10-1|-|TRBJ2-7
CASSRLAGGPYPDEQYF
TGCGCCAGCAGCCGACTAGCGGGAGGGCCCTATCCCGACGAGCAGTACTTC
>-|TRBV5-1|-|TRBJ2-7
CASSLAQGNSYEQYF
TGCGCCAGCAGCTTGGCCCAGGGGAACTCCTACGAGCAGTACTTC
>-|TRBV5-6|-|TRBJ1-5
CASSSNRVQPQHF
TGTGCCAGCAGTTCAAACAGGGTTCAGCCCCAGCATTTT
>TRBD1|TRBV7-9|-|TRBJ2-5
CASSQGQGWETQYF
TGTGCCAGCAGCCAAGGACAGGGGTGGGAGACCCAGTACTTC
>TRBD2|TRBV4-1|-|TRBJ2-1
CASSQRPAGPAYYNEQFF
TGCGCCAGCAGCCAACGCCCAGCGGGACCTGCTTATTACAATGAGCAGTTCTTC
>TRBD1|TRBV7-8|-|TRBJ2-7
CASREQQGGYEQYF
TGTGCCAGCAGAGAACAACAGGGGGGCTACGAGCAGTACTTC
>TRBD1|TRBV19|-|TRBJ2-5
CASSISPGTGGTQYF
TGTGCCAGTAGTATCTCCCCTGGGACAGGGGGGACCCAGTACTTC
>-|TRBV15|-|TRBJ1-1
CATSRDLVHEAFF
TGTGCCACCAGCAGAGATCTGGTCCATGAAGCTTTCTTT
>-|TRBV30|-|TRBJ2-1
CAWSVLSVHEQFF
TGTGCCTGGAGCGTCCTATCGGTCCATGAGCAGTTCTTC
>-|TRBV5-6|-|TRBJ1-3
CASRSLGLEDTIYF
TGTGCCAGCCGCTCTTTGGGACTCGAGGACACCATATATTTT
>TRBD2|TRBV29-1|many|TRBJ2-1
CSVQTSGSSYNEQFF
TGCAGCGTTCAGACTAGCGGGAGTTCCTACAATGAGCAGTTCTTC
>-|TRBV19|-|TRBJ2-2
CASSLLGLNTGELFF
TGTGCCAGTAGTTTACTGGGCCTCAACACCGGGGAGCTGTTTTTT